The TCR beta chain under discussion was sequenced for a study of OX40 agonist ivuxolimab in advanced cancers. Measured with immunoSEQ multiplex PCR; TCRdb has only the in-frame clones, and not every one. The sample has some 80,000 clones, 94% seen once. CDR1 is SNHLY, CDR2 FYNNEI, per germline. V trimming: 7 bases; J trimming: 5 bases; junction bases outside the gene matches: 22. CDR3 length: 18 amino acids. This clonotype was obtained from an adult with an advanced solid tumor such as melanoma, head and neck, liver or kidney cancer. The rearrangement joins TRBV2 to TRBJ2-7, with 8 bases aligning to TRBD2. The sequencing used CD4+ or CD8+ T cells sorted from blood, collected in a trial of the OX40 agonist ivuxolimab. CDR3 DNA sequence: TGTGCCAGCACCCGAAGCCTCACGGGGAGCGGGAGTTTCGACGAGCAGTACTTC. It codes for CASTRSLTGSGSFDEQYF.